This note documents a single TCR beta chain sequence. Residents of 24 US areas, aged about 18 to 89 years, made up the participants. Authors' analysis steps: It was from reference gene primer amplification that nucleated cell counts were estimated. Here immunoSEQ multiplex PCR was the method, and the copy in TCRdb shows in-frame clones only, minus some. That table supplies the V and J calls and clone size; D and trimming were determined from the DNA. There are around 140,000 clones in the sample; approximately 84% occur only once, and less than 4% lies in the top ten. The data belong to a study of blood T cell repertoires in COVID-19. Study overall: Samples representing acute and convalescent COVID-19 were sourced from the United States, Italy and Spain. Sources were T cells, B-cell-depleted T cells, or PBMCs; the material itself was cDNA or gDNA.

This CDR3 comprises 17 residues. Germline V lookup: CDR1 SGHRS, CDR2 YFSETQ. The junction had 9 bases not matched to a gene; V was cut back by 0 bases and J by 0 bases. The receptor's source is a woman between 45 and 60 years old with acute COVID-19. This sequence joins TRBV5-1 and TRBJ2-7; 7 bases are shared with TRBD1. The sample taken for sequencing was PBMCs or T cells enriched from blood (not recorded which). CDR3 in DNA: TGCGCCAGCAGCTTGGGGACAGGTGTCTATAGCTCCTACGAGCAGTACTTC. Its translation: CASSLGTGVYSSYEQYF.